Many counts were recorded for the clone carrying this T cell receptor (beta chain). Its cognate antigen is unknown. These data belong to a study of tumor and adjacent non-tumor tissue in lung cancer. A modified ARM-PCR protocol with three rounds of nested PCR amplified TCRbeta. TCRdb re-called the multiplex PCR reads with MiXCR, one entry per CDR3 protein. The data hold about 67,000 distinct CDR3 sequences, with 75% to 85% observed a single time. The template was RNA from unsorted bulk tissue. This non-tumor lung sample came from over 3 cm beyond the tumor edge. General study results and limits: Compared with tumor, normal lung showed significantly lower TCR diversity.

Germline-derived CDR1 and CDR2 are DFQATT and SNEGSKA (reference sequence). With 1 base removed from V and 6 bases from J, the gap between germline ends came to 16 bases. CDR3 size: 15 residues. This clonotype originated in a man between 60 and 70 years old with non-small cell lung cancer. Sample: distant non-tumor lung tissue. This chain joins TRBV20-1 and TRBJ2-1, with D perhaps TRBD1 (6 bases). The CDR3: CSARGDRFNPNEQFF. The CDR3 bases are TGCAGTGCTAGAGGCGACAGGTTTAACCCCAATGAGCAGTTCTTC.